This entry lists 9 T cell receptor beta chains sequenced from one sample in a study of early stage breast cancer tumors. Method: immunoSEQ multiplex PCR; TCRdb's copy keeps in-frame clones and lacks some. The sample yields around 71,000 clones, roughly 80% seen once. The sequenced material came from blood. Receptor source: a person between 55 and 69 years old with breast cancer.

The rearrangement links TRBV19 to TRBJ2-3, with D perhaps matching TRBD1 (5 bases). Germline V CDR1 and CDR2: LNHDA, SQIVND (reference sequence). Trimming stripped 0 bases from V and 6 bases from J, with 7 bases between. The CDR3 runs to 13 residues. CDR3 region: CASSIEYRDTQYF. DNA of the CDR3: TGTGCCAGTAGTATAGAATACAGGGATACGCAGTATTTT.

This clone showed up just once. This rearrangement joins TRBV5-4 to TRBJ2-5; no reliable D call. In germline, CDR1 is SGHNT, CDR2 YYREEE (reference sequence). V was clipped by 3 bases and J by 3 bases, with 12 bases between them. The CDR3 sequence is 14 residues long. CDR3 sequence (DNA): TGTGCCAGCAGCTATCCTACAGCTAAAGAGACCCAGTACTTC. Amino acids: CASSYPTAKETQYF.

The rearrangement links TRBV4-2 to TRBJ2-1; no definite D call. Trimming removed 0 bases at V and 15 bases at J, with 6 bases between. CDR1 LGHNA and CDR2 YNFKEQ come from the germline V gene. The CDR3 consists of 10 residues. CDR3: CASSQEGMFF. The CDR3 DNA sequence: TGTGCCAGCAGCCAAGAGGGAATGTTCTTC.

CDR3 coding DNA: TGTGCCTGGAGTGTAGGGACAGGGCGTTGGGATACGCAGTATTTT. Residues: CAWSVGTGRWDTQYF. V is TRBV30 and J is TRBJ2-3, with 9 bases fitting TRBD1. The CDR3 is 15 amino acids. Trimming at V came to 0 bases and at J to 6 bases, leaving 7 bases not matched to a gene. CDR1 and CDR2 (germline): GTSNPN, SVGIG (reference sequence).

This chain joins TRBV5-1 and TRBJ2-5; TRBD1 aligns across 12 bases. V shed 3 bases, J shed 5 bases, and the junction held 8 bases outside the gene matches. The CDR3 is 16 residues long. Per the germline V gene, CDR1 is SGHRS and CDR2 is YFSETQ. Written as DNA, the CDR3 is TGCGCCAGCAGCTCCTCCGGGACAGGGGGCTGGGAGACCCAGTACTTC. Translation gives CASSSSGTGGWETQYF.

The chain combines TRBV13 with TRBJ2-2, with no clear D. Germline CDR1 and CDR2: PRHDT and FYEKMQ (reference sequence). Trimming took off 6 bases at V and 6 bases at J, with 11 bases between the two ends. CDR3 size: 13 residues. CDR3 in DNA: TGTGCCAGCAGGCTACTTGATGCCGGGGAGCTGTTTTTT. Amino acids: CASRLLDAGELFF.

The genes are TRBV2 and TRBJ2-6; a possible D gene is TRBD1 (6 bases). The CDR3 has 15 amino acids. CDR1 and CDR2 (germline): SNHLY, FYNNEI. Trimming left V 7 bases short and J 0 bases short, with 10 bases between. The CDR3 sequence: CASMIGGSGANVLTF. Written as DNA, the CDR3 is TGTGCCAGCATGATAGGGGGCTCTGGGGCCAACGTCCTGACTTTC. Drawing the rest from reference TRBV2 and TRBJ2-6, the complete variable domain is EPEVTQTPSHQVTQMGQEVILRCVPISNHLYFYWYRQILGQKVEFLVSFYNNEISEKSEIFDDQFSVERPDGSNFTLKIRSTKLEDSAMYFCASMIGGSGANVLTFGAGSRLTVL.

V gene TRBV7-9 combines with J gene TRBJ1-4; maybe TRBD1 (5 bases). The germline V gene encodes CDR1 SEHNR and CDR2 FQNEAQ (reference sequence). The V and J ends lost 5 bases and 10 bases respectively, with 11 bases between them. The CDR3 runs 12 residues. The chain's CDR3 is CASSTERGKLFF. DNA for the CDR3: TGTGCCAGCAGCACAGAGAGGGGAAAACTGTTTTTT.

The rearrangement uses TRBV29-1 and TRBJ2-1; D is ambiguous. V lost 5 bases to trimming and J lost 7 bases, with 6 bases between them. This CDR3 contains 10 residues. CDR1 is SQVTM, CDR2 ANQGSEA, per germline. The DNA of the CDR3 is TGCAGCGTTACTCGTAATGAGCAGTTCTTC. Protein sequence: CSVTRNEQFF.